The 18 T cell receptor beta chains listed next were all sequenced from one sample in a study of shared clonotypes between healthy human individuals (dated by TCRdb to 2020 to 2021). Library generation was performed with the immunoSEQ multiplex PCR assay. TCRdb mirrors the immuneACCESS table, restricted to in-frame sequences. Some clones are absent from its copies; in checked studies, under half trace to an unresolved V gene, and the reason for the others is unknown. The sample data list about 1.1 million clones, and 75% to 85% of these were observed just once. Of the sample, 0.6% to 0.7% is held by the ten largest clones. The specimen sequenced was memory CD4+ T cells from PBMCs. Read against the paper, the sample's cell subset or site label means: CD45RA-negative fraction. These receptors all come from a man between 18 and 35 years old in good health. Some clones in this sample may be carry-over from other donors' samples.

J is TRBJ2-2 and V is TRBV12-2; TRBD2, the table's D call, lacks a check against the DNA. TRBV12-2 is termed a pseudogene. CDR3 length equals 13 residues. CDR3 region: CASRRDEYGELFF. The CDR3 DNA sequence: TGTGCAAGTCGCCGCGATGAGTACGGGGAGCTGTTTTTT.

The gene calls are TRBV13 and TRBJ2-1; TRBD2 aligns across 9 bases. Per the germline V gene, CDR1 is PRHDT and CDR2 is FYEKMQ (reference sequence). Trimming took 5 bases from V and 8 from J; bases not matched to a gene: 7. The CDR3 extends over 14 amino acids. CDR3 protein: CASSGIAGVHEQFF. For the CDR3, the DNA is TGTGCCAGCAGCGGGATAGCGGGAGTGCATGAGCAGTTCTTC.

Remarks on this clone: With only one base between it and a far larger clone, this is likely a read error. This sample includes further DNA sequences coding for the same CDR3. CDR3 nucleotides: TGCGCCAGCAGTGCGGGTGGGTATAATCAGCCCCAGCATTTT. Its translation: CASSAGGYNQPQHF. The rearrangement joins TRBV2 to TRBJ1-5; no clear D gene. The CDR3 has 14 residues. Germline-derived CDR1 and CDR2 are SNHLY and FYNNEI.

The chain is built from TRBV28 and TRBJ2-2; tentatively, D is TRBD2 (6 bases). The CDR3 has 14 amino acids. Trimming pared 3 bases from V and 5 bases from J, leaving 10 bases between. Per the germline V gene, CDR1 is MDHEN and CDR2 is SYDVKM. The CDR3, as DNA: TGTGCCAGCAGTTTCGGGGGAGGAACCGGGGAGCTGTTTTTT. Its protein product is CASSFGGGTGELFF.

CDR3 sequence: CSAPGGHEQYF. CDR3 coding DNA: TGCAGTGCCCCCGGGGGACACGAGCAGTACTTC. The chain has TRBV20-1 and TRBJ2-7, with D perhaps TRBD2 (6 bases). CDR1 is DFQATT, CDR2 SNEGSKA, per germline (reference sequence). V dropped 6 bases and J dropped 5 bases, with 11 bases sitting between them. CDR3 length: 11 amino acids.

J is TRBJ2-1 and V is TRBV5-1; 11 bases fit TRBD2. Germline V CDR1 and CDR2: SGHRS, YFSETQ. Unmatched junction bases numbered 8, after V lost 6 bases and J lost 9 bases. CDR3 length equals 14 residues. DNA of the CDR3: TGCGCCAGCACAAAAGGACTAGCGGGCGGTGAGCAGTTCTTC. Its protein is CASTKGLAGGEQFF. Complete variable domain (other parts from reference TRBV5-1 and TRBJ2-1): KAGVTQTPRYLIKTRGQQVTLSCSPISGHRSVSWYQQTPGQGLQFLFEYFSETQRNKGNFPGRFSGRQFSNSRSEMNVSTLELGDSALYLCASTKGLAGGEQFFGPGTRLTVL.

The rearrangement uses TRBV7-2 and TRBJ2-7, with D possibly being TRBD2 (6 bases). Trimming stripped 2 bases from V and 4 bases from J, with 12 bases between. There are 14 residues in the CDR3. Germline V gene lookup returns CDR1 SGHTA and CDR2 FQGNSA. The CDR3 region has the DNA TGTGCCAGCAGCTTAACGGGGGTACGGTACGAGCAGTACTTC. Translation gives CASSLTGVRYEQYF.

The genes are TRBV29-1 and TRBJ2-5, with TRBD1 as a possible D gene (5 bases). Germline V gene lookup returns CDR1 SQVTM and CDR2 ANQGSEA. The CDR3 consists of 13 residues. CDR3 bases: TGCAGTATTACAGGACCCGATCTAGAGACCCAGTACTTC. It specifies CSITGPDLETQYF. The full variable domain, completed using reference TRBV29-1 and TRBJ2-5, is SAVISQKPSRDICQRGTSLTIQCQVDSQVTMMFWYRQQPGQSLTLIATANQGSEATYESGFVIDKFPISRPNLTFSTLTVSNMSPEDSSIYLCSITGPDLETQYFGPGTRLLVL.

The rearrangement links TRBV6-1 to TRBJ2-5, with 8 positions matching TRBD1. Per the germline V gene, CDR1 is MNHNS and CDR2 is SASEGT. CDR3 length: 13 residues. The V gene end was trimmed by 6 bases and the J gene end by 3 bases; junction bases not matched to a gene: 3. CDR3 in DNA: TGTGCCAGCAGCAAGGACAGGGAAGAGACCCAGTACTTC. It yields the protein CASSKDREETQYF.

The rearrangement links TRBV2 to TRBJ2-6; no definite D call. Per the germline V gene, CDR1 is SNHLY and CDR2 is FYNNEI. The CDR3 extends over 13 amino acids. V lost 8 bases and J lost 0, with 5 bases in between. Written as DNA, the CDR3 is TGTGCCAGCGACGGCTCTGGGGCCAACGTCCTGACTTTC. Translating gives CASDGSGANVLTF.

This clone occurred many times. This specimen includes other DNA sequences encoding the same CDR3. The rearrangement links TRBV6-6 to TRBJ2-7; D is possibly TRBD1 or TRBD2 (5 bases each). This CDR3 comprises 15 residues. V lost 0 bases to trimming and J lost 9 bases, with 18 bases between them. Germline lookup yields CDR1 MNHNY and CDR2 SVGAGI (reference sequence). CDR3 nucleotide sequence: TGTGCCAGCAGTTACTCGGCAGGGACGTATACGTTGCAGTACTTC. Translating gives CASSYSAGTYTLQYF.

The sample holds many counts of this clone. The chain carries TRBV5-1 and TRBJ2-1, with 9 bases aligning to TRBD2. Germline CDR1 is SGHRS and CDR2 is YFSETQ. The junction had 0 bases not matched to a gene; V was cut back by 1 base and J by 4 bases. The CDR3 spans 14 residues. CDR3 nucleotide sequence: TGCGCCAGCAGCTTGACTAGCGGGTACAATGAGCAGTTCTTC. Its protein is CASSLTSGYNEQFF. The full variable domain, completed using reference TRBV5-1 and TRBJ2-1, is KAGVTQTPRYLIKTRGQQVTLSCSPISGHRSVSWYQQTPGQGLQFLFEYFSETQRNKGNFPGRFSGRQFSNSRSEMNVSTLELGDSALYLCASSLTSGYNEQFFGPGTRLTVL.

The chain joins TRBV27 to TRBJ1-3; no clear D. Trimming cost V 6 bases and J 7 bases, with 10 bases left between them. Per germline, CDR1 MNHEY and CDR2 SMNVEV (reference sequence). The CDR3 covers 12 residues. Written as DNA, the CDR3 is TGTGCCAGCAGAGACTTGAGCAACACCATATATTTT. It translates to CASRDLSNTIYF.

This clone was found a few times. This chain links TRBV7-2 with TRBJ1-1, with D unclear. Germline CDR1 reads SGHTA; CDR2 reads FQGNSA. The CDR3 sequence is 13 residues long. The V end lost 6 bases, the J end lost 3 bases, and 11 bases lay between the germline ends. In DNA, the CDR3 is TGTGCCAGCAGTCCCCCCGCACACACTGAAGCTTTCTTT. Its protein is CASSPPAHTEAFF. The full variable domain, with the rest looked up from reference TRBV7-2 and TRBJ1-1, is GAGVSQSPSNKVTEKGKDVELRCDPISGHTALYWYRQSLGQGLEFLIYFQGNSAPDKSGLPSDRFSAERTGGSVSTLTIQRTQQEDSAVYLCASSPPAHTEAFFGQGTRLTVV.

The V call is TRBV7-2, the J call TRBJ2-7, with TRBD2 matching over 7 bases. Per the germline V gene, CDR1 is SGHTA and CDR2 is FQGNSA. V dropped 5 bases and J dropped 2; count of bases not matched to a gene: 9. The CDR3 has 15 residues. CDR3 in DNA: TGTGCCAGCAGCCTACTAGCGTTACAAACCTACGAGCAGTACTTC. Translation: CASSLLALQTYEQYF.

The chain has TRBV18 and TRBJ2-5, with 7 nucleotides matching TRBD2. CDR1 and CDR2 (germline): KGHSH, LQKENI. Losses at the gene ends were 0 bases for V and 1 base for J; bases not matched to a gene: 2. CDR3 length equals 15 residues. The CDR3 region is CASSPPGGTQETQYF. CDR3 nucleotides: TGTGCCAGCTCACCACCGGGGGGGACCCAAGAGACCCAGTACTTC.

Turning to this clone: This may be a read error, as it is one base from a much larger clone. Other DNA sequences in the sample encode the same CDR3. The chain recombines TRBV9 with TRBJ2-1; D unresolved. Trimming pared 0 bases from V and 1 base from J, leaving 2 bases between. Germline assignment: CDR1 SGDLS and CDR2 YYNGEE. The CDR3 runs to 13 residues. The DNA of the CDR3 is TGTGCCAGCAGCGTAGGATCCTACAATGAGCAGTTCTTC. Translated, it gives CASSVGSYNEQFF.

The rearrangement links TRBV28 to TRBJ1-5; TRBD1 aligns across 7 bases. Germline CDR1 reads MDHEN; CDR2 reads SYDVKM. V lost 7 bases, J lost 0 bases, and 6 bases stayed unmatched. The CDR3 has 15 amino acids. CDR3 sequence reads: CASIQGGDSNQPQHF. CDR3 DNA: TGTGCCAGCATCCAGGGGGGGGATAGCAATCAGCCCCAGCATTTT.